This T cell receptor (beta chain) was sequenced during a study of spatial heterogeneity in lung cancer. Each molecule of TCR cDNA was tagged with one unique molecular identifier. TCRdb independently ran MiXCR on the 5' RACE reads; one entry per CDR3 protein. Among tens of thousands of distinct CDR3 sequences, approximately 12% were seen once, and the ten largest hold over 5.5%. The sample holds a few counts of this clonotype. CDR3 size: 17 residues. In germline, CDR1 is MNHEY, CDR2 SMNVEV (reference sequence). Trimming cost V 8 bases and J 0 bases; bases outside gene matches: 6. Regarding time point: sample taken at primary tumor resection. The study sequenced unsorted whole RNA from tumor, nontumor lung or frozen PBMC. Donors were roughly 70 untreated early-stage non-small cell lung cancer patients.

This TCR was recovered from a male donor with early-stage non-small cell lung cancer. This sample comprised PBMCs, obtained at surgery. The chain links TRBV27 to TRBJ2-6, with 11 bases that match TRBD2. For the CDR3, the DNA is TGTGCCAGCTTTGGACTAGCGGGCTCCTCTGGGGCCAACGTCCTGACTTTC. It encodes CASFGLAGSSGANVLTF. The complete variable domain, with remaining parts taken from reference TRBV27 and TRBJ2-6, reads EAQVTQNPRYLITVTGKKLTVTCSQNMNHEYMSWYRQDPGLGLRQIYYSMNVEVTDKGDVPEGYKVSRKEKRNFPLILESPSPNQTSLYFCASFGLAGSSGANVLTFGAGSRLTVL.